Listed below are T cell receptor beta chains from one sample, sequenced in a study of blood T cell repertoires in COVID-19. Sequencing was performed with immunoSEQ multiplex PCR; in TCRdb, only in-frame clones are kept and a portion is missing. The sample records more than 95,000 clones, 65% to 90% being singletons. The sample taken for sequencing was peripheral blood. The receptors stem from a man between 45 and 60 years old with acute or convalescent COVID-19. Both conserved end residues are part of each CDR3. The order of the fields is D gene, clone size, V gene, J gene, CDR3 DNA, CDR3 protein. The D gene is left open where the match is weak. Size is stated for part of the rows, as once, few or many counts, or as a class when the clone is expanded.

d_gene: TRBD1
abundance: NA
v_gene: TRBV5-1
j_gene: TRBJ2-7
CDR3nt: TGCGCCAGCAGCTTGGTTCTGGGGACAGGGACCTACGAGCAGTACTTC
CDR3aa: CASSLVLGTGTYEQYF

d_gene: NA
abundance: NA
v_gene: TRBV9
j_gene: TRBJ1-2
CDR3nt: TGTGCCAGCAGCGTAGCCCTGGGGCAGGGGAACTATGGCTACACCTTC
CDR3aa: CASSVALGQGNYGYTF

d_gene: TRBD2
abundance: once
v_gene: TRBV7-6
j_gene: TRBJ2-1
CDR3nt: TGTGCCAGCAGCTTACCCTCTAGCGGGCTTACCAGCTCCTACAATGAGCAGTTCTTC
CDR3aa: CASSLPSSGLTSSYNEQFF

d_gene: TRBD2
abundance: NA
v_gene: TRBV10-2
j_gene: TRBJ2-3
CDR3nt: TGCGCCAGCAGTGGGCTTAGCGGGGCCTTAGATACGCAGTATTTT
CDR3aa: CASSGLSGALDTQYF

d_gene: TRBD2
abundance: NA
v_gene: TRBV5-4
j_gene: TRBJ2-2
CDR3nt: TGTGCCAGCAGAACAGGACTAGCGGGGGGGAACACCGGGGAGCTGTTTTTT
CDR3aa: CASRTGLAGGNTGELFF

d_gene: TRBD2
abundance: NA
v_gene: TRBV19
j_gene: TRBJ2-3
CDR3nt: TGTGCCAGTAGTAGCGGGAGGGCGGCAGATACGCAGTATTTT
CDR3aa: CASSSGRAADTQYF

d_gene: NA
abundance: NA
v_gene: TRBV27
j_gene: TRBJ2-2
CDR3nt: TGTGCCAGCAGAGAGACGAACACCGGGGAGCTGTTTTTT
CDR3aa: CASRETNTGELFF

d_gene: TRBD1
abundance: NA
v_gene: TRBV9
j_gene: TRBJ1-6
CDR3nt: TGTGCCAGCAGCGCCGGGACAGTGAGCTCCTATAATTCACCCCTCCACTTT
CDR3aa: CASSAGTVSSYNSPLHF

d_gene: TRBD1
abundance: NA
v_gene: TRBV6-6
j_gene: TRBJ1-4
CDR3nt: TGTGCCAGCAGCCCGGACAGGGGAAGGGAAAAACTGTTTTTT
CDR3aa: CASSPDRGREKLFF

d_gene: NA
abundance: few
v_gene: TRBV4-1
j_gene: TRBJ2-7
CDR3nt: TGCGCCAGCAGCCAAGCGCGGAGCTCCTACGAGCAGTACTTC
CDR3aa: CASSQARSSYEQYF

d_gene: TRBD1
abundance: NA
v_gene: TRBV30
j_gene: TRBJ1-1
CDR3nt: TGTGCCTGGAGTGTACACAGGGGGTCTTGGAACACTGAAGCTTTCTTT
CDR3aa: CAWSVHRGSWNTEAFF

d_gene: NA
abundance: NA
v_gene: TRBV6-1
j_gene: TRBJ2-7
CDR3nt: TGTGCCAGCAGTGAATGGGCGGTTGGAGGGGACTACGAGCAGTACTTC
CDR3aa: CASSEWAVGGDYEQYF

d_gene: TRBD2
abundance: NA
v_gene: TRBV30
j_gene: TRBJ2-7
CDR3nt: TGTGCCTGGAGTCCATTAGCGGGGGTCTCCTACGAGCAGTACTTC
CDR3aa: CAWSPLAGVSYEQYF

d_gene: NA
abundance: once
v_gene: TRBV19
j_gene: TRBJ1-1
CDR3nt: TGTGCCAGTAGTATTCGAGGGTTAGCTTTCTTT
CDR3aa: CASSIRGLAFF

d_gene: TRBD2
abundance: NA
v_gene: TRBV11-3
j_gene: TRBJ2-3
CDR3nt: TGTGCCAGCAGCTTCCCTAGCGGGAGAGCAGATACGCAGTATTTT
CDR3aa: CASSFPSGRADTQYF

d_gene: NA
abundance: few
v_gene: TRBV7-3
j_gene: TRBJ1-1
CDR3nt: TGTGCCAGCAGCCGTACAGCCTTCACTGAAGCTTTCTTT
CDR3aa: CASSRTAFTEAFF

d_gene: NA
abundance: NA
v_gene: TRBV7-8
j_gene: TRBJ2-5
CDR3nt: TGTGCCAGCAGCTTATCACCCGGGGAGTACGAGACCCAGTACTTC
CDR3aa: CASSLSPGEYETQYF

d_gene: TRBD2
abundance: NA
v_gene: TRBV11-3
j_gene: TRBJ2-7
CDR3nt: TGTGCCAGCAGCCCGAAGGGAGGGCCAAACTACGAGCAGTACTTC
CDR3aa: CASSPKGGPNYEQYF

d_gene: TRBD1
abundance: NA
v_gene: TRBV5-6
j_gene: TRBJ1-2
CDR3nt: TGTGCCAGCAGGCTCAGATCCGGGACAGCGTTCGTCTATGGCTACACCTTC
CDR3aa: CASRLRSGTAFVYGYTF

d_gene: NA
abundance: few
v_gene: TRBV5-4
j_gene: TRBJ2-7
CDR3nt: TGTGCCAGCAGCGAGGGGGTAATCTACGAGCAGTACTTC
CDR3aa: CASSEGVIYEQYF

d_gene: NA
abundance: NA
v_gene: TRBV6-5
j_gene: TRBJ1-3
CDR3nt: TGTGCCAGCAGAGACAGCGGAAACACCATATATTTT
CDR3aa: CASRDSGNTIYF

d_gene: NA
abundance: NA
v_gene: TRBV2
j_gene: TRBJ1-3
CDR3nt: TGTGCCAGCAGTCCAGGGGTCGGAAACACCATATATTTT
CDR3aa: CASSPGVGNTIYF

d_gene: TRBD1
abundance: NA
v_gene: TRBV27
j_gene: TRBJ1-1
CDR3nt: TGTGCCAGCAAACTGAACAGGGGGAATGAAGCTTTCTTT
CDR3aa: CASKLNRGNEAFF

d_gene: TRBD1
abundance: once
v_gene: TRBV10-1
j_gene: TRBJ2-7
CDR3nt: TGCGCCAGCAGTGATGAGACAGGGGTCCACGAGCAGTACTTC
CDR3aa: CASSDETGVHEQYF

d_gene: NA
abundance: NA
v_gene: TRBV28
j_gene: TRBJ1-1
CDR3nt: TGTGCCAGCTTGTCGGGGGTCACTGAAGCTTTCTTT
CDR3aa: CASLSGVTEAFF

d_gene: TRBD2
abundance: NA
v_gene: TRBV5-1
j_gene: TRBJ2-5
CDR3nt: TGCGCCAGCAGCCGGAGACTAGCGGGGGGGCAAGAGACCCAGTACTTC
CDR3aa: CASSRRLAGGQETQYF

d_gene: NA
abundance: NA
v_gene: TRBV21-1
j_gene: TRBJ1-3
CDR3nt: TGTGCCAGCAGCCACGGTGGCGGCCGCCAGGGAAACACCATATATTTT
CDR3aa: CASSHGGGRQGNTIYF

d_gene: TRBD1
abundance: NA
v_gene: TRBV15
j_gene: TRBJ2-3
CDR3nt: TGTGCCACCAGCACCAGGACAGGGATCGTAACAGATACGCAGTATTTT
CDR3aa: CATSTRTGIVTDTQYF

d_gene: NA
abundance: NA
v_gene: TRBV7-9
j_gene: TRBJ1-5
CDR3nt: TGTGCCAGCAGCTTAGTTGGGGGGAATCAGCCCCAGCATTTT
CDR3aa: CASSLVGGNQPQHF

d_gene: TRBD1
abundance: NA
v_gene: TRBV4-1
j_gene: TRBJ1-2
CDR3nt: TGCGCCAGCAGCCAAGAAGCGGTGGGACAGCTCAACTATGGCTACACCTTC
CDR3aa: CASSQEAVGQLNYGYTF